The sequence of this T cell receptor (beta chain) was determined in a study of blood T cell repertoires in COVID-19. The repertoire was sequenced with immunoSEQ multiplex PCR; TCRdb's copy has only in-frame clones and lacks some. The profile shows roughly 100,000 clones, around 81% of them singletons. This CDR3 has 17 amino acids. The rearrangement joins TRBV21-1 to TRBJ1-4. TRBV21-1 is reported as a pseudogene. The receptor was derived from a man at least 80 years old with acute or convalescent COVID-19. Source material: peripheral blood. The CDR3 DNA follows: TGTGCCAGCAGCAAAACTAAGAGGTGGGAGGGACGGGAAAAACTGTTTTTT. It encodes CASSKTKRWEGREKLFF.